This T cell receptor (beta chain) was captured by sequencing in a study of blood T cell repertoires in COVID-19. Study overall: Specimens from acute and convalescent COVID-19 originated in the United States, Italy and Spain. PBMCs, B-cell-depleted T cells, or T cells were the source of the cDNA or gDNA that made up the material.

Original methodology: Scientists estimated how many nucleated cells there were by amplifying reference gene primers. Clones were sequenced by immunoSEQ multiplex PCR, and TCRdb holds only the in-frame ones, with some missing. D and trimming come from the DNA, and the V and J calls and clone size come from that table. This sample has over 200,000 clones; around 84% occur once, and the top ten carry approximately 6.1%. This CDR3 spans 13 amino acids. Germline V gene sequence: CDR1 LNHDA, CDR2 SQIVND (reference sequence). Trimming took off 5 bases at V and 9 bases at J, with 14 bases between the two ends.

Material for sequencing was peripheral blood. This sequence joins TRBV19 and TRBJ2-1; TRBD2 is a possible D gene (6 bases). The TCR was taken from an elderly man with acute or convalescent COVID-19. The CDR3 sequence is CASSFGGIGEQFF. CDR3 bases: TGTGCCAGTAGTTTCGGCGGGATTGGTGAGCAGTTCTTC.